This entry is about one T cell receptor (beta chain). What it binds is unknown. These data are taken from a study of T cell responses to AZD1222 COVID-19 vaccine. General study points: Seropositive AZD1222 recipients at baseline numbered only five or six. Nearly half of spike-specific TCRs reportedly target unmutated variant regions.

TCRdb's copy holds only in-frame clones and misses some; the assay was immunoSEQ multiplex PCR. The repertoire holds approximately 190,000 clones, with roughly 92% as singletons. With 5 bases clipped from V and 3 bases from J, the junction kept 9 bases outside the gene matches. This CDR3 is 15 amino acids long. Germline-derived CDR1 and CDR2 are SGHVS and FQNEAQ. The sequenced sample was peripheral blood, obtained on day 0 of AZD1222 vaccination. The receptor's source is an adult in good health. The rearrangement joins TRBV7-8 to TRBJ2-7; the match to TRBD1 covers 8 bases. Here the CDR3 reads CASSPPPDRGYEQYF. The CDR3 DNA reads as TGTGCCAGCAGCCCGCCTCCAGACAGGGGCTACGAGCAGTACTTC.